This T cell receptor beta chain was observed in a study of T-cell memory formation after mild COVID-19. Whole-study context: TCR clusters were largely donor specific. Findings and caveats of the study: Nothing confirmed that second-wave clones peaking on day 37 were specific for SARS-CoV-2. Clones that shrank (day 15 to 85) were balanced CD4/CD8, whereas later expanders leaned CD4+. A subset of responding clones appeared in pre-infection memory, suggesting cross-reactive memory joined.

Notes on this clonotype: Its specificity is unknown.

TCRdb reanalysed the 5' RACE reads using MiXCR and keeps one entry per CDR3 protein. Of approximately 570,000 distinct CDR3 sequences in the sample, around 17% are singletons; the top ten hold 12%. This TCR derives from an adult woman who had mild COVID-19 (a few samples of this study predate the infection). Cell type and time point are not known. Sequences were obtained from PBMCs or a T cell subset sorted from them (not recorded which).

The CDR3 DNA sequence: TGTGCCAGCAGCACGGGACTAGCGGGGGCCTCCACCGGGGAGCTGTTTTTT. It translates to CASSTGLAGASTGELFF. V gene TRBV7-9 combines with J gene TRBJ2-2; 14 positions agree with TRBD2. In germline, CDR1 is SEHNR, CDR2 FQNEAQ (reference sequence). After removal of 5 bases from V and 4 bases from J, the junction contained 6 bases not matched to a gene. The CDR3 is 17 amino acids.